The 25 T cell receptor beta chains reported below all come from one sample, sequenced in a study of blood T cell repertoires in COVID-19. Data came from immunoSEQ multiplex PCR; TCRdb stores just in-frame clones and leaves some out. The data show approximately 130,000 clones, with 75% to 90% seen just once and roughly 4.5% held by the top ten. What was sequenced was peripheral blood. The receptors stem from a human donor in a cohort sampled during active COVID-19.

The CDR3 region has the DNA TGCGCCAGCAGCTTACAGAGCGATACGCAGTATTTT. Translation: CASSLQSDTQYF. The V call is TRBV5-1, the J call TRBJ2-3; D remains unclear. V lost 2 bases to trimming and J lost 6 bases, with 7 bases between them. The germline V gene encodes CDR1 SGHRS and CDR2 YFSETQ. The length of the CDR3 is 12 residues.

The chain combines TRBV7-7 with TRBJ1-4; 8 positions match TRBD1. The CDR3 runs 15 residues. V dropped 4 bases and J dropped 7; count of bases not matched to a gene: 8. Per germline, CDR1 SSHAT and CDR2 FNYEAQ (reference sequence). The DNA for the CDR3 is TGTGCCAGCAGCTCAGGACAGGGAGACGGTGAAAAACTGTTTTTT. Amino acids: CASSSGQGDGEKLFF.

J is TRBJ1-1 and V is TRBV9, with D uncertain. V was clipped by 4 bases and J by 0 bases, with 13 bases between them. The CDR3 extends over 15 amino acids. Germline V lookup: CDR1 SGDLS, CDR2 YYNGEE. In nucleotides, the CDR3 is TGTGCCAGCAGCTCCCCCGGCGGCATGAACACTGAAGCTTTCTTT. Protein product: CASSSPGGMNTEAFF.

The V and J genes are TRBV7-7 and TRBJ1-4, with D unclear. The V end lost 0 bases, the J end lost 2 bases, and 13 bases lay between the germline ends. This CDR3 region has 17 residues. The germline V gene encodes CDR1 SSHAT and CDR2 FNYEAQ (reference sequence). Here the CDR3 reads CASSLASLPVTNEKLFF. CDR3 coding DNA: TGTGCCAGCAGCTTAGCTAGCTTGCCGGTTACTAATGAAAAACTGTTTTTT.

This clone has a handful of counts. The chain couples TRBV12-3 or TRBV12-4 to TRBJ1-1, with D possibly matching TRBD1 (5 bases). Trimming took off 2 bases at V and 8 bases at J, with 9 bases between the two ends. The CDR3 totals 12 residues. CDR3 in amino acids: CASSLNHREAFF. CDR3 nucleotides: TGTGCCAGCAGTTTAAACCACAGGGAAGCTTTCTTT.

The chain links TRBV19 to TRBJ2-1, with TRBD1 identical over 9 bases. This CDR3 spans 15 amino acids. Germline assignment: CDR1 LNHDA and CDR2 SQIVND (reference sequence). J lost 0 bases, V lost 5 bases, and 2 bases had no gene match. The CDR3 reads CASSQDRGSYNEQFF. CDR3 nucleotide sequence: TGTGCCAGTAGTCAGGACAGGGGCTCCTACAATGAGCAGTTCTTC.

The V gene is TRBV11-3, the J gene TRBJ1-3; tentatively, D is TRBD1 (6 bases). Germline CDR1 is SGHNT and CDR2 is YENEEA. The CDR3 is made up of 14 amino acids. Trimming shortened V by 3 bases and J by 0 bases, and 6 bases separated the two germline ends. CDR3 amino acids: CASSLDSSGNTIYF. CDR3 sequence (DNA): TGTGCCAGCAGCTTGGACAGCTCTGGAAACACCATATATTTT.

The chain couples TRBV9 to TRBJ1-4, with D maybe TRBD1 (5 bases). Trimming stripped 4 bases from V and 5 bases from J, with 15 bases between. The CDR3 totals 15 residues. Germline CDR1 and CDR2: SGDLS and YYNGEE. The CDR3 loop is CASSPLPGRNEKLFF. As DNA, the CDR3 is TGTGCCAGCAGCCCACTCCCAGGGAGGAATGAAAAACTGTTTTTT.

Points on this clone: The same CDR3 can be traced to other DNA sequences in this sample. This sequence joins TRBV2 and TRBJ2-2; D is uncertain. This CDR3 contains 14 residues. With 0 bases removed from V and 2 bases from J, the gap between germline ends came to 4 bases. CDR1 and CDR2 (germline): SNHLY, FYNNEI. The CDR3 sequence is CASSEARNTGELFF. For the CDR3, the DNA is TGTGCCAGCAGTGAAGCCAGAAACACCGGGGAGCTGTTTTTT.

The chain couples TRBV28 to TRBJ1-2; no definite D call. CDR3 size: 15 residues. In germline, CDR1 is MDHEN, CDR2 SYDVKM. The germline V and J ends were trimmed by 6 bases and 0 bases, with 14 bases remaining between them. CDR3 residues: CASSGDALANYGYTF. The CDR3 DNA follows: TGTGCCAGCAGCGGAGACGCACTAGCTAACTATGGCTACACCTTC.

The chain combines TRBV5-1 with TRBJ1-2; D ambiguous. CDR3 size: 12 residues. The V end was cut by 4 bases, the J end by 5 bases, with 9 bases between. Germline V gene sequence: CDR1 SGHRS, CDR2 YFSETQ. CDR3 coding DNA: TGCGCCAGCAGCCGGGATCTATATGGCTACACCTTC. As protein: CASSRDLYGYTF.

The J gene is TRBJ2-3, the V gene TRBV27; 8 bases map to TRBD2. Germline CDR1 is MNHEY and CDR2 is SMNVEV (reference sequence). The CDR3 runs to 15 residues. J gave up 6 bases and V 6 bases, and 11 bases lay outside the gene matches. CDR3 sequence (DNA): TGTGCCAGCAGCCGAGATAGCGGGGCCGGGGATACGCAGTATTTT. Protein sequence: CASSRDSGAGDTQYF.

The CDR3 here is CATSFRGSYGYTF. In nucleotides, the CDR3 is TGTGCCACCAGCTTCAGGGGGTCCTATGGCTACACCTTC. The chain employs TRBV15 and TRBJ1-2; 7 nucleotides agree with TRBD1. The V and J ends lost 5 bases and 4 bases, in that order; junction bases with no gene match: 4. This CDR3 has 13 amino acids. Germline V CDR1 and CDR2: LNHNV, YYDKDF (reference sequence).

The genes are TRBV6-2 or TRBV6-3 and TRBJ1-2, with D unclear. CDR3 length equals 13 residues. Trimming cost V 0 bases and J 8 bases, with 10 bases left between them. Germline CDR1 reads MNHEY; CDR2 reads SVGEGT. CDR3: CASSYSEHRGYTF. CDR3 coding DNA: TGTGCCAGCAGTTACTCCGAACACCGAGGCTACACCTTC.

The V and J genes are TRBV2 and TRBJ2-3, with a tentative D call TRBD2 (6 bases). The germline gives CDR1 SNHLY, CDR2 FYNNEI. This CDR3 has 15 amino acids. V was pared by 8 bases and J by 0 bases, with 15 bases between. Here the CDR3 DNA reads TGTGCCAGCCGCCATAGCGGAACTAGCACAGATACGCAGTATTTT. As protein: CASRHSGTSTDTQYF.

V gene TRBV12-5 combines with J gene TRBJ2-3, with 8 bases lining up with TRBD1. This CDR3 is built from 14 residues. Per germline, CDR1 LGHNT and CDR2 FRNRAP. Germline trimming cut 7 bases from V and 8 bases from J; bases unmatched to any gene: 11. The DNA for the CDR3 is TGTGCTAGTGTTTCCTCGACAGGGGTTCCTACGCAGTATTTT. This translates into CASVSSTGVPTQYF.

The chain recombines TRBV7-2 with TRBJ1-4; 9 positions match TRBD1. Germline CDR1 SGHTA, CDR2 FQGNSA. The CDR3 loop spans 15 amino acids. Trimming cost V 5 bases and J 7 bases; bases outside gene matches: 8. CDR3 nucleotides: TGTGCCAGCAGCCCAGACAGGGGGGGATTTGAAAAACTGTTTTTT. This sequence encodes CASSPDRGGFEKLFF.

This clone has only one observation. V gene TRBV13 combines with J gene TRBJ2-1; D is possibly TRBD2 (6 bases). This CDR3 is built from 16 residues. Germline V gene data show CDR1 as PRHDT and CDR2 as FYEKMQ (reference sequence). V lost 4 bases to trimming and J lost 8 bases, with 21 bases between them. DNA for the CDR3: TGTGCCAGCAGCTACTCCGGGACTCCTGGGCTTCATGAGCAGTTCTTC. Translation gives CASSYSGTPGLHEQFF.

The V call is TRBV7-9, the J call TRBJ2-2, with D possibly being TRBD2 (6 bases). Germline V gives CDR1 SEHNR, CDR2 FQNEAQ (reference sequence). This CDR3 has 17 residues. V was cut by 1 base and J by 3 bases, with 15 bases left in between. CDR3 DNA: TGTGCCAGCAGCTTAGATGTTCGCCAGCGGGACACCGGGGAGCTGTTTTTT. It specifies CASSLDVRQRDTGELFF.

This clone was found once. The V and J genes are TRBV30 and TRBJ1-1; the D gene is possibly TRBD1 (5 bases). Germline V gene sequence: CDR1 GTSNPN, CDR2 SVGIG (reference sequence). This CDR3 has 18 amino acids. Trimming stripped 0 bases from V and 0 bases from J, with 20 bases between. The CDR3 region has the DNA TGTGCCTGGAGTGTACGGAGGGGCGCCCAAACGATGAACACTGAAGCTTTCTTT. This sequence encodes CAWSVRRGAQTMNTEAFF.

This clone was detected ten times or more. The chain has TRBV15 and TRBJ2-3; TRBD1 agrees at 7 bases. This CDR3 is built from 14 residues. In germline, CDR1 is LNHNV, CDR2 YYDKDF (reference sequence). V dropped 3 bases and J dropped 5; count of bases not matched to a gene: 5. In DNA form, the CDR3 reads TGTGCCACCAGCAGTAGGGGGCAAGAAGATACGCAGTATTTT. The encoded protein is CATSSRGQEDTQYF.

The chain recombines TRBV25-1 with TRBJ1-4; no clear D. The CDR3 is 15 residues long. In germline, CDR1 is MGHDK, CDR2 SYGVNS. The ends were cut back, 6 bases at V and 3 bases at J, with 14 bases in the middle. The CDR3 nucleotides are TGTGCCAGCAGCCCGGCCGGGGTAGCTAATGAAAAACTGTTTTTT. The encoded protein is CASSPAGVANEKLFF.

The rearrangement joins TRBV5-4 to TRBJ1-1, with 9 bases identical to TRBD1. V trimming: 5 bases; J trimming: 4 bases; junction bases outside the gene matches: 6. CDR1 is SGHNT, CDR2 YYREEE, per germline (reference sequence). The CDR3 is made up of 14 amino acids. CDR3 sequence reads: CASSGDRAGTEAFF. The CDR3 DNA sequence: TGTGCCAGCAGTGGGGACAGGGCGGGCACTGAAGCTTTCTTT.

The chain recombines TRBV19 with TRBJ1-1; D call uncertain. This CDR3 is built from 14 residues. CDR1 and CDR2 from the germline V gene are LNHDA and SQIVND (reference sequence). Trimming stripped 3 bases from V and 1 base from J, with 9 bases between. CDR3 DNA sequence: TGTGCCAGTAGTATTTACGGTTCGAACACTGAAGCTTTCTTT. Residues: CASSIYGSNTEAFF.

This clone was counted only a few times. The CDR3 DNA sequence: TGTGCCAGCAGTGATACAGCCGGACAGGGGGCTGATACGCAGTATTTT. Its translation is CASSDTAGQGADTQYF. The chain links TRBV6-1 to TRBJ2-3, with 11 bases aligning to TRBD1. CDR1 is MNHNS, CDR2 SASEGT, per germline. The CDR3 sequence is 16 residues long. J lost 6 bases, V lost 3 bases, and 8 bases had no gene match.